The clone carrying this T cell receptor beta chain was seen just once. Its antigen is as yet unknown. Per the germline V gene, CDR1 is SQVTM and CDR2 is ANQGSEA. The CDR3 contains 13 residues. V lost 3 bases to trimming and J lost 3 bases; unmatched junction nucleotides: 2. These data originate in a study of OX40 agonist ivuxolimab in advanced cancers. Study-level points and caveats: By week 6 at 0.1 to 3.0 mg/kg, blood CD4+ and CD8+ T cells had expanded clonally.

Assay: immunoSEQ multiplex PCR; the TCRdb copy retains only in-frame clones and omits some. The sample shows fewer than 80,000 clones, 80% to 85% of them seen only once. This TCR came from an adult with an advanced solid tumor such as melanoma, head and neck, liver or kidney cancer. Sequenced here: CD4+ or CD8+ T cells sorted from blood, sampled in a trial of the OX40 agonist ivuxolimab. V and J are TRBV29-1 and TRBJ1-5, with 7 bases aligning to TRBD1. The CDR3 here is CSVETGYNQPQHF. CDR3 in DNA: TGCAGCGTTGAGACAGGGTACAATCAGCCCCAGCATTTT.